The 25 T cell receptor beta chains in this list originate from one sample, sequenced in a study of OX40 agonist ivuxolimab in advanced cancers. Profiled with immunoSEQ multiplex PCR; TCRdb holds only in-frame clones, not every one. Found here are about 58,000 clones, approximately 90% of them singletons; the top ten hold about 0.76%. Sequenced here: CD4+ or CD8+ T cells sorted from blood, sampled in a trial of the OX40 agonist ivuxolimab. Receptors were obtained from an adult with an advanced solid tumor such as melanoma, head and neck, liver or kidney cancer.

This clone was recorded once. The gene calls are TRBV18 and TRBJ2-3; either TRBD1 or TRBD2 may fit D (6 bases each). Trimming cost V 0 bases and J 4 bases, with 11 bases left between them. The CDR3 has 15 residues. Germline V gene lookup returns CDR1 KGHSH and CDR2 LQKENI. The CDR3 DNA is TGTGCCAGCTCACCACCGGGGGGCACGGCAGATACGCAGTATTTT. This encodes CASSPPGGTADTQYF.

The chain joins TRBV28 to TRBJ2-7; tentatively, D is TRBD1 (6 bases). The V and J ends lost 9 bases and 3 bases respectively, with 9 bases between them. The CDR3 totals 11 residues. Germline CDR1 reads MDHEN; CDR2 reads SYDVKM. The CDR3 DNA reads as TGTGCCAGTACAGGGAACTACGAGCAGTACTTC. Its protein product is CASTGNYEQYF.

The chain couples TRBV9 to TRBJ1-5; 7 nucleotides agree with TRBD1. The germline gives CDR1 SGDLS, CDR2 YYNGEE. The V and J ends lost 1 base and 7 bases, in that order; junction bases with no gene match: 11. The CDR3 spans 16 residues. The CDR3 is CASSVNETGNYQPQHF. Here the CDR3 DNA reads TGTGCCAGCAGCGTAAACGAGACAGGGAATTACCAGCCCCAGCATTTT.

A note on this clone: At the DNA level, this CDR3 is encoded by other sequences in the same sample as well. The V and J genes are TRBV10-3 and TRBJ2-5; D may be TRBD2 (5 bases). This CDR3 region has 13 residues. Germline V gene lookup returns CDR1 ENHRY and CDR2 SYGVKD. The V end was cut by 2 bases, the J end by 5 bases, with 9 bases between. CDR3 protein: CAISEGRGETQYF. In DNA, the CDR3 is TGTGCCATCAGTGAGGGCCGCGGGGAGACCCAGTACTTC.

The V and J genes are TRBV6-6 and TRBJ2-3; the D gene is possibly TRBD2 (7 bases). Germline CDR1 MNHNY, CDR2 SVGAGI (reference sequence). The CDR3 extends over 15 amino acids. The V and J ends lost 7 bases and 4 bases respectively, with 18 bases between them. CDR3 residues: CASTLGGPGSDTQYF. The DNA for the CDR3 is TGTGCCAGCACCCTCGGGGGGCCTGGATCAGATACGCAGTATTTT.

As to this clone: The conserved closing phenylalanine or tryptophan is absent in this CDR3, likely reflecting a read error. The chain employs TRBV4-3 and TRBJ1-5; D remains ambiguous. V lost 6 bases, J lost 7 bases, and 7 bases lay in between. Germline loops: CDR1 LGHNA, CDR2 YSLEER. This CDR3 region has 11 residues. The CDR3 DNA is TGCGCCAGCAGTGCTGGGCAGCCCCAGCATTCT. Translating it yields CASSAGQPQHS.

This chain links TRBV4-3 with TRBJ2-5; D perhaps matches TRBD2 (6 bases). The germline V and J ends were trimmed by 1 base and 4 bases, with 19 bases remaining between them. The CDR3 runs 17 residues. Per the germline V gene, CDR1 is LGHNA and CDR2 is YSLEER. The CDR3 nucleotides read TGCGCCAGCAGCCAAGCCTTCCCCTTAGCGGATATAGAGACCCAGTACTTC. This encodes CASSQAFPLADIETQYF.

This clone was detected only once. The V and J genes are TRBV6-1 and TRBJ2-3; 11 bases are shared with TRBD2. Per the germline V gene, CDR1 is MNHNS and CDR2 is SASEGT. The CDR3 covers 15 residues. Unmatched junction bases numbered 7, after V lost 4 bases and J lost 7 bases. CDR3 in DNA: TGTGCCAGCAGTGTGGAGACTAGCGGGGCACATACGCAGTATTTT. It yields the protein CASSVETSGAHTQYF.

This sequence joins TRBV29-1 and TRBJ2-1; TRBD1 matches at 9 bases. The CDR3 sequence is 13 residues long. Looked up from germline, CDR1 is SQVTM and CDR2 is ANQGSEA. V was clipped by 4 bases and J by 9 bases; unmatched bases: 7. This CDR3 is CSVGGTGQREQFF. The CDR3 bases are TGCAGCGTTGGAGGGACAGGGCAGCGTGAGCAGTTCTTC.

This clone was observed a few times. This chain connects TRBV7-2 to TRBJ1-2; D gene uncertain. In germline, CDR1 is SGHTA, CDR2 FQGNSA. This CDR3 comprises 17 residues. V lost 5 bases and J 7 bases, leaving 26 bases between the germline ends. In nucleotides, the CDR3 is TGTGCCAGCAGCACTAAACGGGCCGTCGGGGTCCAGAGTGGCTACACCTTC. Its protein is CASSTKRAVGVQSGYTF.

This clone came up once. The chain uses TRBV21-1 and TRBJ2-7; the listed D gene, TRBD1, was not tested against the DNA. TRBV21-1 counts as a pseudogene. This CDR3 is built from 17 residues. The CDR3: CASSPLFAGTGVGEQYF. CDR3 DNA sequence: TGTGCCAGCAGCCCCCTATTCGCCGGGACAGGGGTGGGGGAGCAGTACTTC.

In its sample, this clone was seen once. The chain is built from TRBV19 and TRBJ1-1; D call uncertain. Trimming took 6 bases from V and 4 from J, leaving 12 bases between them. In germline, CDR1 is LNHDA, CDR2 SQIVND (reference sequence). The CDR3 loop spans 13 amino acids. The CDR3 nucleotides are TGTGCCAGTAGAAAGGAGCAACTCACTGAAGCTTTCTTT. Amino acids: CASRKEQLTEAFF. The complete variable domain, with remaining parts taken from reference TRBV19 and TRBJ1-1, reads DGGITQSPKYLFRKEGQNVTLSCEQNLNHDAMYWYRQDPGQGLRLIYYSQIVNDFQKGDIAEGYSVSREKKESFPLTVTSAQKNPTAFYLCASRKEQLTEAFFGQGTRLTVV.

The sample holds a few counts of this clone. The chain links TRBV7-2 to TRBJ2-2; no firm D call. V dropped 5 bases and J dropped 8 bases, with 6 bases sitting between them. CDR1 and CDR2 (germline): SGHTA, FQGNSA. This CDR3 region has 11 residues. This CDR3 reads CASSPLGELFF. DNA of the CDR3: TGTGCCAGCAGCCCCCTGGGGGAGCTGTTTTTT.

DNA for the CDR3: TGTGCCAGCAGCTTGGCCCCGGGGAACACCATATATTTT. Translating gives CASSLAPGNTIYF. The chain joins TRBV5-6 to TRBJ1-3; no firm D call. The CDR3 spans 13 residues. V gave up 0 bases and J gave up 7 bases, with 8 bases separating them. Germline V gene sequence: CDR1 SGHDT, CDR2 YYEEEE.

This chain uses TRBV19 with TRBJ2-7; D not resolved. Germline lookup yields CDR1 LNHDA and CDR2 SQIVND (reference sequence). The CDR3 is 15 amino acids. The V gene lost 1 base and the J gene lost 5 bases, with 15 bases spanning the gap. Here the CDR3 DNA reads TGTGCCAGTAGTATAGTAGACTCCTTGATGAACGAGCAGTACTTC. Translation gives CASSIVDSLMNEQYF.

The chain uses TRBV10-3 and TRBJ1-1, with 8 bases matching TRBD1. This CDR3 is built from 13 residues. CDR1 ENHRY and CDR2 SYGVKD come from the germline V gene. J lost 4 bases, V lost 6 bases, and 4 bases had no gene match. CDR3 sequence: CAISATGGTEAFF. In DNA form, the CDR3 reads TGTGCCATCAGCGCCACAGGGGGCACTGAAGCTTTCTTT.

The chain uses TRBV29-1 and TRBJ1-5; a possible D gene is TRBD1 (5 bases). Germline lookup yields CDR1 SQVTM and CDR2 ANQGSEA. Trimming shortened V by 4 bases and J by 2 bases, and 12 bases separated the two germline ends. This CDR3 contains 14 residues. The CDR3 DNA follows: TGCAGCGTTGGGGGGGGAGGTGGCAATCAGCCCCAGCATTTT. Amino acid sequence: CSVGGGGGNQPQHF. The variable domain in full, with the rest retrieved from reference TRBV29-1 and TRBJ1-5, is SAVISQKPSRDICQRGTSLTIQCQVDSQVTMMFWYRQQPGQSLTLIATANQGSEATYESGFVIDKFPISRPNLTFSTLTVSNMSPEDSSIYLCSVGGGGGNQPQHFGDGTRLSIL.

The V gene is TRBV27, the J gene TRBJ1-4; D is perhaps TRBD1 (6 bases). The V end lost 5 bases, the J end lost 5 bases, and 15 bases lay between the germline ends. Germline V gene lookup returns CDR1 MNHEY and CDR2 SMNVEV (reference sequence). The CDR3 runs 15 residues. CDR3 region: CASSDTGQGNEKLFF. The CDR3 coding sequence is TGTGCCAGCAGTGATACAGGGCAGGGGAATGAAAAACTGTTTTTT. The entire variable domain, with the rest obtained from reference TRBV27 and TRBJ1-4, is as follows: EAQVTQNPRYLITVTGKKLTVTCSQNMNHEYMSWYRQDPGLGLRQIYYSMNVEVTDKGDVPEGYKVSRKEKRNFPLILESPSPNQTSLYFCASSDTGQGNEKLFFGSGTQLSVL.

V gene TRBV18 combines with J gene TRBJ2-7; 9 bases map to TRBD1. CDR1 and CDR2 (germline): KGHSH, LQKENI. V gave up 4 bases and J gave up 0 bases; unmatched junction bases: 4. The CDR3 sequence is 15 residues long. The CDR3 DNA reads as TGTGCCAGCTCACTCGGACAGGGGAGCTCCTACGAGCAGTACTTC. It yields the protein CASSLGQGSSYEQYF. The variable domain in full, with the rest retrieved from reference TRBV18 and TRBJ2-7, is NAGVMQNPRHLVRRRGQEARLRCSPMKGHSHVYWYRQLPEEGLKFMVYLQKENIIDESGMPKERFSAEFPKEGPSILRIQQVVRGDSAAYFCASSLGQGSSYEQYFGPGTRLTVT.

The rearrangement joins TRBV6-5 to TRBJ1-2; 10 bases map to TRBD1. CDR1 and CDR2 (germline): MNHEY, SVGAGI. Trimming took 7 bases from V and 8 from J; bases not matched to a gene: 7. The length of the CDR3 is 13 residues. CDR3 protein: CASKKTGGWGYTF. CDR3 bases: TGTGCCAGCAAGAAGACAGGGGGCTGGGGCTACACCTTC.

This sequence joins TRBV5-4 and TRBJ2-2, with 13 bases lining up with TRBD2. Germline V gene data show CDR1 as SGHNT and CDR2 as YYREEE (reference sequence). After removal of 0 bases from V and 8 bases from J, the junction contained 4 bases not matched to a gene. The CDR3 length is 16 residues. This chain's CDR3 is CASSLGLAGGGGELFF. The CDR3 nucleotides read TGTGCCAGCAGCTTGGGACTAGCGGGAGGAGGTGGGGAGCTGTTTTTT.

The rearrangement links TRBV6-1 to TRBJ1-4; D unclear. Germline assignment: CDR1 MNHNS and CDR2 SASEGT. This CDR3 region has 15 residues. V was shortened by 6 bases and J by 2 bases, with 13 bases between the two germline ends. CDR3 amino acids: CASRAWESTNEKLFF. The DNA for the CDR3 is TGTGCCAGCAGAGCCTGGGAGTCCACTAATGAAAAACTGTTTTTT.

Worth noting for this clone: The limits of the CDR3 on the DNA are not certain, so only TCRdb's listed CDR3 is given. V usage is TRBV7-5 and J usage is TRBJ1-1. TRBV7-5 is reported as a pseudogene. The CDR3 length is 17 residues, termini included. CDR3: CARSLGFVGGGSTEAFF.

The V call is TRBV6-5, the J call TRBJ2-5, with a weak D call TRBD2 (5 bases). This CDR3 is 15 amino acids long. Germline-derived CDR1 and CDR2 are MNHEY and SVGAGI. Trimming shortened V by 0 bases and J by 3 bases, and 11 bases separated the two germline ends. The CDR3 DNA reads TGTGCCAGCAGTTACTCTAGGTCAGCGGAAGAGACCCAGTACTTC. The encoded protein is CASSYSRSAEETQYF.

The rearrangement uses TRBV7-2 and TRBJ1-2, with D perhaps TRBD1 (5 bases). V lost 4 bases to trimming and J lost 8 bases, with 23 bases between them. Germline V gene data show CDR1 as SGHTA and CDR2 as FQGNSA. The CDR3 runs to 16 residues. The CDR3 bases are TGTGCCAGCAGCTCCCAAAGTCAGGGTATGGGGTCAGGCTACACCTTC. Translation: CASSSQSQGMGSGYTF.